This entry lists 14 T cell receptor beta chains sequenced from one sample in a study of blood T cell repertoires in COVID-19. The table came from immunoSEQ multiplex PCR; TCRdb's copy has only in-frame clones and leaves some out. The profile shows fewer than 65,000 clones, around 80% of them singletons. Sequenced input: peripheral blood. The receptors originated from a man between 70 and 80 years old with acute or convalescent COVID-19.

The CDR3 protein is CATWGVHEQYF. CDR3 sequence (DNA): TGTGCCACCTGGGGGGTCCACGAGCAGTACTTC. The chain carries TRBV6-6 and TRBJ2-7, with D tentatively TRBD2 (6 bases). The V gene's germline CDR1 is MNHNY and CDR2 SVGAGI (reference sequence). This CDR3 has 11 residues. V was trimmed by 10 bases and J by 5 bases, leaving 12 bases between them.

A word on this clone: One end of the junction is discordant with germline, which a read error may explain. This chain links TRBV28 with TRBJ2-5; D is perhaps TRBD1 or TRBD2 (5 bases each). This CDR3 is 17 amino acids long. Germline V gene lookup returns CDR1 MDHEN and CDR2 SYDVKM. CDR3 DNA: TGTCCCAGCGGCAAGCAGGGCCCGATGGCCCGACGGGAGACCCAGTACTTC. Residues: CPSGKQGPMARRETQYF.

V usage is TRBV6-2 or TRBV6-3 and J usage is TRBJ2-2; 14 bases fit TRBD2. CDR1 and CDR2 from the germline V gene are MNHEY and SVGEGT. Germline trimming cut 3 bases from V and 6 bases from J; bases unmatched to any gene: 9. The length of the CDR3 is 18 residues. CDR3 in amino acids: CASSYRLAGGPSAGELFF. The CDR3 bases are TGTGCCAGCAGTTATCGACTAGCGGGAGGGCCATCGGCCGGGGAGCTGTTTTTT.

The chain is built from TRBV11-3 and TRBJ1-1, with D hard to call. Trimming removed 0 bases from V and 4 bases from J, with 6 bases in between. CDR1 and CDR2 from the germline V gene are SGHNT and YENEEA. The CDR3 is made up of 13 amino acids. The CDR3 loop reads CASSLDRVTEAFF. DNA for the CDR3: TGTGCCAGCAGCTTAGATCGGGTCACTGAAGCTTTCTTT.

The chain has TRBV6-6 and TRBJ2-1; the match to TRBD1 covers 8 bases. CDR3 length equals 14 residues. In germline, CDR1 is MNHNY, CDR2 SVGAGI (reference sequence). Unmatched junction bases numbered 3, after V lost 2 bases and J lost 6 bases. CDR3 region: CASSYGQGSNEQFF. CDR3 bases: TGTGCCAGCAGTTACGGACAGGGTTCCAATGAGCAGTTCTTC.

J is TRBJ2-7 and V is TRBV6-2 or TRBV6-3; D is possibly TRBD2 (6 bases). The germline CDR1 and CDR2 sequences are MNHEY and SVGEGT. This CDR3 is built from 14 residues. The germline V and J ends were trimmed by 0 bases and 0 bases, with 6 bases remaining between them. The DNA of the CDR3 is TGTGCCAGCAGTTACTCGACTAGCTCCTACGAGCAGTACTTC. Translating gives CASSYSTSSYEQYF.

This chain links TRBV6-2 or TRBV6-3 with TRBJ2-1, with 13 bases matching TRBD2. Germline CDR1 and CDR2: MNHEY and SVGEGT. V was pared by 0 bases and J by 3 bases, with 5 bases of the junction left unmatched. This CDR3 spans 18 amino acids. CDR3 nucleotide sequence: TGTGCCAGCAGTTACTCGAGACTAGCGGGGGGAAGCTACAATGAGCAGTTCTTC. Amino acid sequence: CASSYSRLAGGSYNEQFF.

The rearrangement joins TRBV30 to TRBJ2-3, with 9 bases matching TRBD2. The CDR3 runs to 13 residues. In germline, CDR1 is GTSNPN, CDR2 SVGIG (reference sequence). Trimming at V came to 8 bases and at J to 1 base, leaving 4 bases not matched to a gene. Written as DNA, the CDR3 is TGTGCCCACCGGACTAGCGGCACAGATACGCAGTATTTT. Translated, it gives CAHRTSGTDTQYF.

This clone occurred a few times. The chain has TRBV5-1 and TRBJ2-2, with 11 positions matching TRBD2. Germline trimming cut 2 bases from V and 7 bases from J; bases unmatched to any gene: 4. The CDR3 has 15 residues. Germline loops: CDR1 SGHRS, CDR2 YFSETQ. CDR3 DNA: TGCGCCAGCAGCTTACTAGCGGGGGAAATCGGGGAGCTGTTTTTT. It yields the protein CASSLLAGEIGELFF.

The chain carries TRBV19 and TRBJ1-6, with D unresolved. Germline V CDR1 and CDR2: LNHDA, SQIVND (reference sequence). This CDR3 region has 12 residues. The V end was cut by 3 bases, the J end by 8 bases, with 5 bases between. DNA for the CDR3: TGTGCCAGTAGTATCCGTTATTCACCCCTCCACTTT. Its translation is CASSIRYSPLHF.

The chain couples TRBV19 to TRBJ2-1; 8 bases are shared with TRBD2. V was pared by 9 bases and J by 4 bases, with 8 bases of the junction left unmatched. The germline CDR1 and CDR2 sequences are LNHDA and SQIVND (reference sequence). This CDR3 is built from 14 residues. The CDR3 here is CASDSGTRYNEQFF. For the CDR3, the DNA is TGTGCCAGCGACTCGGGGACTAGATACAATGAGCAGTTCTTC. The complete variable domain, with remaining parts taken from reference TRBV19 and TRBJ2-1, reads DGGITQSPKYLFRKEGQNVTLSCEQNLNHDAMYWYRQDPGQGLRLIYYSQIVNDFQKGDIAEGYSVSREKKESFPLTVTSAQKNPTAFYLCASDSGTRYNEQFFGPGTRLTVL.

This sequence joins TRBV13 and TRBJ1-2, with TRBD1 matching 7 bases. Germline V gives CDR1 PRHDT, CDR2 FYEKMQ (reference sequence). The CDR3 has 15 residues. Trimming cost V 4 bases and J 4 bases; bases outside gene matches: 9. The CDR3 DNA reads TGTGCCAGCAGCTCGTCCCTGACAGGGACCTATGGCTACACCTTC. Translating it yields CASSSSLTGTYGYTF.

The chain joins TRBV2 to TRBJ2-7; 16 bases align to TRBD2. Germline lookup yields CDR1 SNHLY and CDR2 FYNNEI. The CDR3 covers 15 residues. V lost 6 bases and J lost 2; bases outside the gene matches: 1. This chain's CDR3 is CASSGTSGGAYEQYF. The CDR3 region has the DNA TGTGCCAGCAGCGGGACTAGCGGGGGGGCCTACGAGCAGTACTTC.

The rearrangement links TRBV21-1 to TRBJ2-1; TRBD1 is the table's D call and was not checked against the DNA. TRBV21-1 counts as a pseudogene. This CDR3 is 16 amino acids long. The CDR3 DNA is TGTGCCAGCAGCAAAGAATTCCGGGACAAGTTGAATGAGCAGTTCTTC. It yields the protein CASSKEFRDKLNEQFF.